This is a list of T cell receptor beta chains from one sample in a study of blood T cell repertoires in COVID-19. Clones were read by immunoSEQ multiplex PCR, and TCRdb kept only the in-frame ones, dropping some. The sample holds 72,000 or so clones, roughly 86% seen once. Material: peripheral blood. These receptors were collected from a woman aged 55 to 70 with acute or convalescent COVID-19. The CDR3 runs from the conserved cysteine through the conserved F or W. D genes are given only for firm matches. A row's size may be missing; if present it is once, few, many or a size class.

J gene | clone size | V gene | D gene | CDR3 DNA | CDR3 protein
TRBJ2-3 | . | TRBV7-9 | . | TGTGCCAGCAGCTTAGTTCCCGCAGATACGCAGTATTTT | CASSLVPADTQYF
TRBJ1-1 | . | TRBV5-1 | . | TGCGCCAGCAGCTCAGGACAGCCGAACACTGAAGCTTTCTTT | CASSSGQPNTEAFF
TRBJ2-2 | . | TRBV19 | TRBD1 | TGTGCCACCACCCGACAGGGGGCGCGGGGCACCGGGGAGCTGTTTTTT | CATTRQGARGTGELFF
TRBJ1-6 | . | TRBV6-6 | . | TGTGCCAGCAGTTACTCTGACAGCCTACCGTTTGGCTTT | CASSYSDSLPFGF
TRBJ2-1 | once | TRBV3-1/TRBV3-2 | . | TGTGCCAGCAGCCCCCTGGTAGTCGACAATGAGCAGTTCTTC | CASSPLVVDNEQFF
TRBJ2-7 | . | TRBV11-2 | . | TGTGCCAGCAGCCCACCGACTAATCCCTACGAGCAGTACTTC | CASSPPTNPYEQYF
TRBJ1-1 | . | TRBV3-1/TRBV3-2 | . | TGTGCCAGCAGCCTCTGGGAGAATCGGGGGGGGACTGAAGCTTTCTTT | CASSLWENRGGTEAFF
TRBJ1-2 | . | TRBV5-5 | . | TGTGCCAGCAGCTTCCGCAGGGCGGTGCATGGCTACACCTTC | CASSFRRAVHGYTF
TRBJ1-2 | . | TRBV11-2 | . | TGTGCCAGCAGTCTAAACAGGGAGACTAACTATGGCTACACCTTC | CASSLNRETNYGYTF
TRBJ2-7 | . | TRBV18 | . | TGTGCCAGCTCACCACCGCGGGGTGCCGACTCCTACGAGCAGTACTTC | CASSPPRGADSYEQYF
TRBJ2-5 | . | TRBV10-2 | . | TGCGCCAGCAGTGAGTCTAGCGGAGCTCTTTCCTCGTACTTC | CASSESSGALSSYF
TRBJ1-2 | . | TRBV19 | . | TGTGCCAGTAGTATAGAGGGGGCGCACAACTATGGCTACACCTTC | CASSIEGAHNYGYTF
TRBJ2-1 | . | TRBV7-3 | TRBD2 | TGTGCCAGCAGCTTAAACGGGGGGGCCTCCTACAATGAGCAGTTCTTC | CASSLNGGASYNEQFF
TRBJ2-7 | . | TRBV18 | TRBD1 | TGTGCCAGCTCGTTCCCGGGACAGGGCAGCTCCTACGAGCAGTACTTC | CASSFPGQGSSYEQYF
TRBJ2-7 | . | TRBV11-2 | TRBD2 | TGTGCCAGCAGCCAATTGGGCGGGGGGGCCGAGGAGCAGTACTTC | CASSQLGGGAEEQYF
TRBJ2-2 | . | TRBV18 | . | TGTGCCAGCTCACCACCCTCCACCGGGGAGCTGTTTTTT | CASSPPSTGELFF
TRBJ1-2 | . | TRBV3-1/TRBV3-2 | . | TGTGCCAGCAGCCCCGGCGGTAGTAGCTACACCTTC | CASSPGGSSYTF
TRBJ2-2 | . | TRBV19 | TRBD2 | TGTGCCAGTAGTATAGATCGGGGGGGCACCGGGGAGCTGTTTTTT | CASSIDRGGTGELFF
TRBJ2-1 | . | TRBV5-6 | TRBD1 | TGTGCCAGCAACCCCTGGGCAGGGGGCTTTGAGCAGTTCTTC | CASNPWAGGFEQFF
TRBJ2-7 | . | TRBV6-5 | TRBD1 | TGTGCCAGCAGTTTTGACAGGGGGCCGGCCTACGAGCAGTACTTC | CASSFDRGPAYEQYF
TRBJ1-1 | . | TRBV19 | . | TGTGCCAGTAGAGGCCTGGGGGGCACTGAAGCTTTCTTT | CASRGLGGTEAFF
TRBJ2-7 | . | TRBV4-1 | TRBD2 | TGCGCCAGCAGCCTCGGGAGGGACTACGAGCAGTACTTC | CASSLGRDYEQYF
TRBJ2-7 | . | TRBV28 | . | TGTGCCAGCAGTCCTCCCCGAGGAGGGGACCACGAGCAGTACTTC | CASSPPRGGDHEQYF
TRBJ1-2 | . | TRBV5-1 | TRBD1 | TGCGCCAGCAGCTTAAGGACAGGGGGCGCGGATGGCTACACCTTC | CASSLRTGGADGYTF
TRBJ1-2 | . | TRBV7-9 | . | TGTGCCAGCAGCTTAGCCTCGGGGGATGGCTACACCTTC | CASSLASGDGYTF
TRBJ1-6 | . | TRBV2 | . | TGTGCCAGCAGTGCTACAGACACCCATAATTCACCCCTCCACTTT | CASSATDTHNSPLHF
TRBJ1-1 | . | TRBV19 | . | TGTGCCAGTAGTCGCGACAGAGGAAATCCGAACACTGAAGCTTTCTTT | CASSRDRGNPNTEAFF
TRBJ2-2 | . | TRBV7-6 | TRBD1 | TGTGCCAGCAGCAAACAGGGGGCGAACGCCGGGGAGCTGTTTTTT | CASSKQGANAGELFF
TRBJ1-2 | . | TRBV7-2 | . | TGTGCCAGCAGCCCCACCCCGGAGGGGAACTATGGCTACACCTTC | CASSPTPEGNYGYTF
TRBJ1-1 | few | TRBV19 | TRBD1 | TGTGCCAGTAGTCCCCGGGACAGTAAAGCTTTCTTT | CASSPRDSKAFF
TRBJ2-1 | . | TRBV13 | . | TGTGCCAGCAGCCCGAACCGGGGGGAGCAGTTCTTC | CASSPNRGEQFF
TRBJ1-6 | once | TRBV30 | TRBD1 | TGTGCCTGGACACAGGGGGCTTCCTATAATTCACCCCTCCACTTT | CAWTQGASYNSPLHF
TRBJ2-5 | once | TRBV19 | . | TGTGCCAGTAGTTCTATGACAAGTCGGGAGACCCAGTACTTC | CASSSMTSRETQYF
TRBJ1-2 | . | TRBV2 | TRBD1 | TGTGCCAGCAGCCGGGACAGGGAGGCTAGGGGCTACACCTTC | CASSRDREARGYTF
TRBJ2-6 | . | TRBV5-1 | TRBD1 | TGCGCCAGTGGGACAGGGGAAAATGGGGCCAACGTCCTGACTTTC | CASGTGENGANVLTF
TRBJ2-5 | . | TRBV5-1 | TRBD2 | TGCGCCAGCAGCGCCGGGACTAGCAGAGAGACCCAGTACTTC | CASSAGTSRETQYF
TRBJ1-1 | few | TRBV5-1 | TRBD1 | TGCGCCAGCAGCTTGGGGGACAGGAACACTGAAGCTTTCTTT | CASSLGDRNTEAFF
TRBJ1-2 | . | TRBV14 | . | TGTGCCAGCAGCCAAGGGCCGGGACTTAACTATGGCTACACCTTC | CASSQGPGLNYGYTF
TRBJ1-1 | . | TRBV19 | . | TGTGCCAGTAGTATGGGGGGGCAGACGAACACTGAAGCTTTCTTT | CASSMGGQTNTEAFF
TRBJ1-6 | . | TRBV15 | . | TGTGCCACCAGCAGAGACGGTAATTCACCCCTCCACTTT | CATSRDGNSPLHF
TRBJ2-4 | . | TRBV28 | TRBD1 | TGTGCCAGCACCCCACAGGGGATAGCCAAAAACATTCAGTACTTC | CASTPQGIAKNIQYF
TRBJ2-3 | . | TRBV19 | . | TGTGCCAGTAGTATCTCCTCTAGCACAGATACGCAGTATTTT | CASSISSSTDTQYF
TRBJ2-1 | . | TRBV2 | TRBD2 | TGTGCCAGCAAGAGGGCGGGGGGCACCAATGAGCAGTTCTTC | CASKRAGGTNEQFF
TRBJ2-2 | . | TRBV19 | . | TGTGCCAGTAGTATAGTCAGGGGAAACACCGGGGAGCTGTTTTTT | CASSIVRGNTGELFF
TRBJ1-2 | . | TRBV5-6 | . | TGTGCCAGCAGCAAGCGGGAGGGGGGCTATGGCTACACCTTC | CASSKREGGYGYTF
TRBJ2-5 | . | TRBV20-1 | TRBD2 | TGCAGTGCTAGTGCTAGCGGGGGGGCCGGGGAGACCCAGTACTTC | CSASASGGAGETQYF
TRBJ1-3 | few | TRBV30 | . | TGTGCCCAGACTACAGGGAACTCTGGAAACACCATATATTTT | CAQTTGNSGNTIYF
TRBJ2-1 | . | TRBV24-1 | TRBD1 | TGTGCCACCAGTGGGACAGGAAGACTCGAGAGCTCCTACAATGAGCAGTTCTTC | CATSGTGRLESSYNEQFF
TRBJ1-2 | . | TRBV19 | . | TGTGCCAGTAGAAGGGGTATCAATGGCTACACCTTC | CASRRGINGYTF
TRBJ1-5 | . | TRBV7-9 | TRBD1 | TGTGCCAGCAGCTCACAGGGGGCTAGCAATCAGCCCCAGCATTTT | CASSSQGASNQPQHF
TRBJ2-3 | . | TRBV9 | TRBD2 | TGTGCCAGCAGCGTAGGACCCGGGACTAGCGTGTGGAAGGATACGCAGTATTTT | CASSVGPGTSVWKDTQYF
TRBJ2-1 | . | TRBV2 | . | TGTGCCAGCTCCACGGGACTTGCCGGGAATGAGCAGTTCTTC | CASSTGLAGNEQFF
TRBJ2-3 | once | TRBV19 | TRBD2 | TGTGCCAGTAGTATAGCTAGCGGGGGAACAGATACGCAGTATTTT | CASSIASGGTDTQYF
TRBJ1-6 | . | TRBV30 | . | TGTGCCTCGACGGGTCAGTCGGATTCACCCCTCCACTTT | CASTGQSDSPLHF
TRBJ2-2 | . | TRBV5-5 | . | TGTGCCAGCAGCCCGACAGGCCGCTACGGGGAGCTGTTTTTT | CASSPTGRYGELFF
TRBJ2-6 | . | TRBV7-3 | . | TGTGCCAGCAGCCCCGGAGGGCGTCCCGGGGCCAACGTCCTGACTTTC | CASSPGGRPGANVLTF
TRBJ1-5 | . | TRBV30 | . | TGTGCCTGGAGCGGAGGGTTGAGCAATCAGCCCCAGCATTTT | CAWSGGLSNQPQHF